This T cell receptor (beta chain) is from a study of T cells after yellow fever vaccination. Study-level findings and limits: Overlap between CD4 and CD8 compartments was detected for a small share of clonotypes. The bulk population could contribute abundant contaminating clonotypes to FACS-sorted repertoires.

The CDR3 sequence is 14 residues long. Per germline, CDR1 SGHKS and CDR2 YYEKEE (reference sequence). The ends were cut back, 2 bases at V and 6 bases at J, with 13 bases in the middle. This clonotype was seen at least ten times. The target antigen is unknown. Template switching by 5'RACE produced TCR cDNA, adding a universal primer site and UMIs. MiXCR, applied by TCRdb to the 5' RACE reads, yields one record per CDR3 protein. Of over 120,000 distinct CDR3 sequences listed, just over 6.5% are singletons. Material: CD4+ T cells sorted from PBMCs, obtained 10 days after the yellow fever booster vaccination. V usage is TRBV5-5 and J usage is TRBJ2-3; tentative D call: TRBD1 (6 bases). The TCR originated in a man aged 25 to 40 who received the YFV17D yellow fever vaccine. CDR3 in amino acids: CASSFRAGDDTQYF. DNA for the CDR3: TGTGCCAGCAGCTTCAGGGCAGGGGACGATACGCAGTATTTT.